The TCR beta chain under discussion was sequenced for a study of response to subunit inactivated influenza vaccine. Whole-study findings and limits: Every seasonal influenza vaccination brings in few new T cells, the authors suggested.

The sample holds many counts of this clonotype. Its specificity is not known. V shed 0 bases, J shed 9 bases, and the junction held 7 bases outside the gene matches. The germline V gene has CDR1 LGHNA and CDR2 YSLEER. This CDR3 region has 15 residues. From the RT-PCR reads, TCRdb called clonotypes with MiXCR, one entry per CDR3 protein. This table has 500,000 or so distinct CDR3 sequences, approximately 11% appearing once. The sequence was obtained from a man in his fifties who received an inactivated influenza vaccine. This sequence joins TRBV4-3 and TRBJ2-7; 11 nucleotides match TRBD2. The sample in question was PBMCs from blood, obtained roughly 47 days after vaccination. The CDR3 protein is CASSQDVLAGGWQYF. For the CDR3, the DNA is TGCGCCAGCAGCCAAGATGTGCTAGCGGGAGGTTGGCAGTACTTC.